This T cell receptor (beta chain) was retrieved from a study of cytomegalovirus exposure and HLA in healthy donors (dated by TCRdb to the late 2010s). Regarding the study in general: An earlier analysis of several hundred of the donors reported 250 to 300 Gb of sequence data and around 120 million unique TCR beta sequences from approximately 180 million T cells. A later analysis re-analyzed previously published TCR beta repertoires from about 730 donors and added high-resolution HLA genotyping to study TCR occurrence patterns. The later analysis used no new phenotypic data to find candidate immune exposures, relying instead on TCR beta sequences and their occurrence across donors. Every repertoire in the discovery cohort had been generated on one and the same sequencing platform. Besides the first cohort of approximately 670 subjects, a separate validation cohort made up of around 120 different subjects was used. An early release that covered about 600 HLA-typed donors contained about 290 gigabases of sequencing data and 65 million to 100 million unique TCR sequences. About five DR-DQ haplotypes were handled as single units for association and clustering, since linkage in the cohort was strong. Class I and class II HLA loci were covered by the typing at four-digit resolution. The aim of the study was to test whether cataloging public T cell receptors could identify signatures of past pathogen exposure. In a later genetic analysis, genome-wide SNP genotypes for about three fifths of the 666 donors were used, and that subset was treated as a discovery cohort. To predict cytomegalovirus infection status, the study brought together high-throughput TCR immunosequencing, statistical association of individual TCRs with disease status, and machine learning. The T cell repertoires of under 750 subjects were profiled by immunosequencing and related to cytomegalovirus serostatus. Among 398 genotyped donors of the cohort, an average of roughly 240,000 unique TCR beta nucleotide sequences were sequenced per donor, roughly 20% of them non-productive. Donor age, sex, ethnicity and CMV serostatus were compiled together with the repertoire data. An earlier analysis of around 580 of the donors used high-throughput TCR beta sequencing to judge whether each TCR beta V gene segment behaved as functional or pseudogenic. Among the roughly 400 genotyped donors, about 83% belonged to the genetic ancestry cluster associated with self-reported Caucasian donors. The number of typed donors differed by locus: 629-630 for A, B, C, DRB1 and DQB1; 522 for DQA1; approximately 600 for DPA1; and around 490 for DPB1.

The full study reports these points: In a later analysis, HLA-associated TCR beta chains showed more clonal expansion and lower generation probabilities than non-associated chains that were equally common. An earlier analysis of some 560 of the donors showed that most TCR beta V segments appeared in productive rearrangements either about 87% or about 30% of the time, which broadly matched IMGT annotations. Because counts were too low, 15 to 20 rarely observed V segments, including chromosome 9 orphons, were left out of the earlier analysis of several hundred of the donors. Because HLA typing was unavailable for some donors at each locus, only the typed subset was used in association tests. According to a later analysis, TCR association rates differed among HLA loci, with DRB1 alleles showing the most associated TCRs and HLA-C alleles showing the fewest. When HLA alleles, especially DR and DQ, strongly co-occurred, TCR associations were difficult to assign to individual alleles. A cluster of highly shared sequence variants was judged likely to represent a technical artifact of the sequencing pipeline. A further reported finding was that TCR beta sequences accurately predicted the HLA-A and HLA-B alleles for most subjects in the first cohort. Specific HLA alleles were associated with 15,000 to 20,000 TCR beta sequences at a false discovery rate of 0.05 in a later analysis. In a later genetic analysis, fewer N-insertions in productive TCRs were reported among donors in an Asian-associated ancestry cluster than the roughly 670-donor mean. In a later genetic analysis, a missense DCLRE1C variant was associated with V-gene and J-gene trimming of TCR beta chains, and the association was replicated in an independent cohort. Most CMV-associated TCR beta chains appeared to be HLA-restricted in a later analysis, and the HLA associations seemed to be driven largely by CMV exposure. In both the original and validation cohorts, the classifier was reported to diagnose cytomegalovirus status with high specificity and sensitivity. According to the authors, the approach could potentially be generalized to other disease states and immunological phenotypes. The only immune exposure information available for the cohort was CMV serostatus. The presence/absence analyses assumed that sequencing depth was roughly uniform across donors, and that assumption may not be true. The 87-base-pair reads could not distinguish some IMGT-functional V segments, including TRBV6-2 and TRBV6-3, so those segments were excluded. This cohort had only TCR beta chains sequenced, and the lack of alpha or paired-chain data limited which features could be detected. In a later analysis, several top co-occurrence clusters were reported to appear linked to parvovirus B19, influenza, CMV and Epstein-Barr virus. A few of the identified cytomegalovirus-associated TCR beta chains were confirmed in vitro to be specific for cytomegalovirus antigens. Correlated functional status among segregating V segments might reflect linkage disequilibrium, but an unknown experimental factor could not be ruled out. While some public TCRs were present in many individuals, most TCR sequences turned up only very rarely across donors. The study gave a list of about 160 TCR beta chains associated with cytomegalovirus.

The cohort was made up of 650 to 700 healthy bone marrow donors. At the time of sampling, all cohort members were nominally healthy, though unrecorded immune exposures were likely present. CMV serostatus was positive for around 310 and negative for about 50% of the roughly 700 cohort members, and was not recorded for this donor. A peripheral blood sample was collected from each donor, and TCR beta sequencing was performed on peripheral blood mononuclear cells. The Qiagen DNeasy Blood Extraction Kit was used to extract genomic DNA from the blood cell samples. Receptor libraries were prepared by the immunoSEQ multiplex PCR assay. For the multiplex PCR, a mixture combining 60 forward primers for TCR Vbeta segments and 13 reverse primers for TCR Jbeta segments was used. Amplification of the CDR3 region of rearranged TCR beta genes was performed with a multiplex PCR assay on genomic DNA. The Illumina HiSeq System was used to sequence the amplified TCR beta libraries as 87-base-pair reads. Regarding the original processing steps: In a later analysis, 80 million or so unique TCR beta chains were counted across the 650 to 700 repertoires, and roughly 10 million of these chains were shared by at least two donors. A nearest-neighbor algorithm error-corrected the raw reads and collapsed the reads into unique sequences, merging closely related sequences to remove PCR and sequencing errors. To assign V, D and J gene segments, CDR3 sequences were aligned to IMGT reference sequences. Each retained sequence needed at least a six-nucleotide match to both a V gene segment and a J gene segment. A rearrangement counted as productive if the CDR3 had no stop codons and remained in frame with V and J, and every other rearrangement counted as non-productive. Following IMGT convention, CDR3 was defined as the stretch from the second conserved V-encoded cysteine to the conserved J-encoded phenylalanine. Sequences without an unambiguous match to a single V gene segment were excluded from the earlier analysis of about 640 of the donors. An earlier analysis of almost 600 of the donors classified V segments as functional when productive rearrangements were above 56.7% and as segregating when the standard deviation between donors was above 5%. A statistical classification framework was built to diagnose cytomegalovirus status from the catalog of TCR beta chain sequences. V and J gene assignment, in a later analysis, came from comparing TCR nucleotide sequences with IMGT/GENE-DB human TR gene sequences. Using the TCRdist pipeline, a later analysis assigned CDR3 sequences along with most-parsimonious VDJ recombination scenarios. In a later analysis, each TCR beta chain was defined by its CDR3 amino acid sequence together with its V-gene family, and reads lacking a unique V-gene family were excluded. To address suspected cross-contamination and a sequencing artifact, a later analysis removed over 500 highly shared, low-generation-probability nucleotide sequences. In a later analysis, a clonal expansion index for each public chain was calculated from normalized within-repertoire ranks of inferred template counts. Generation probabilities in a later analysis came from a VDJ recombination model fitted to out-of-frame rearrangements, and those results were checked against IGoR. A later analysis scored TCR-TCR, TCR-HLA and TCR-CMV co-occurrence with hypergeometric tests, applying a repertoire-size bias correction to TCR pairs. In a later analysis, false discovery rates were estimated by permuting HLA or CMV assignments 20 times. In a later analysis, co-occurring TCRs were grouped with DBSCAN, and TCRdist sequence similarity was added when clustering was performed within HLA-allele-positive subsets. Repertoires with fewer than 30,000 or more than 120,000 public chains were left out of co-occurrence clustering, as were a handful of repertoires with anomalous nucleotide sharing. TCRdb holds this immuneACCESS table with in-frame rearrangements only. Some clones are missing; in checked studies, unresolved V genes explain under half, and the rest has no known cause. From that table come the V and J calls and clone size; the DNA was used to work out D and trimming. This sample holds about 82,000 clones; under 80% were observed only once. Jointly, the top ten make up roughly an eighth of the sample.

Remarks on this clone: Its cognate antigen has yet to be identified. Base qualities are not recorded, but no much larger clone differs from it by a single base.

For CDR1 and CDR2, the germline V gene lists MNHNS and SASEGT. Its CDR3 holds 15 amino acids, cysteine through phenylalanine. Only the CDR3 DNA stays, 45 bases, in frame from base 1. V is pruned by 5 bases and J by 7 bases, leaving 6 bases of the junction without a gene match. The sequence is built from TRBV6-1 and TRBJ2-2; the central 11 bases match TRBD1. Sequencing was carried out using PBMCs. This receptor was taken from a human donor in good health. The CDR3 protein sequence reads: CASSKDRGHNGELFF. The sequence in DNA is TGTGCCAGCAGTAAGGACAGGGGGCATAACGGGGAGCTGTTTTTT.